Many counts were recorded for the clone carrying this TCR beta chain. The antigen is undetermined. TCRdb re-analysed the 5' RACE reads in MiXCR, keeping a single row per CDR3 protein. The sample shows 100,000 to 150,000 distinct CDR3 sequences, about 7.2% of them seen only once. Trimming shortened V by 1 base and J by 2 bases, and 6 bases separated the two germline ends. This CDR3 spans 13 amino acids. CDR1 and CDR2 from the germline V gene are SGHDN and FVKESK. This sample stems from a study of T cells after yellow fever vaccination. As for the study in general: Where fractions had low cell numbers, libraries were prepared from them with the SMART-Seq v4 Ultra Low Input RNA kit.

Study-level findings and limits: Primary-vaccination clones mostly resurfaced post-booster (around 96% CD4, about 87% CD8).

The rearrangement joins TRBV14 to TRBJ2-7; D call uncertain. This TCR came from a man aged 18 to 35 who received the YFV17D yellow fever vaccine. Sample: CD4+ T cells sorted from PBMCs, taken about 49 days after the first yellow fever vaccination. CDR3 nucleotides: TGTGCCAGCAGCCAAGGAACAGCCTACGAGCAGTACTTC. It codes for CASSQGTAYEQYF.